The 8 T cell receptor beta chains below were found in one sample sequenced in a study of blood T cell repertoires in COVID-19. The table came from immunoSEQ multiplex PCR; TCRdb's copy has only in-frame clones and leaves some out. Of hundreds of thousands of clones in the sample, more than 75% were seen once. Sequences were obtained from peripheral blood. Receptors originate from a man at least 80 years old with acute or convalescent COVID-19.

This chain's CDR3 is CASRGAREKLFF. The DNA for the CDR3 is TGTGCCAGCAGGGGGGCGCGGGAAAAACTGTTTTTT. The rearrangement uses TRBV28 and TRBJ1-4, with D possibly being TRBD1 (6 bases). Trimming removed 6 bases from V and 8 bases from J, with 10 bases in between. The CDR3 is 12 residues long. Germline loops: CDR1 MDHEN, CDR2 SYDVKM.

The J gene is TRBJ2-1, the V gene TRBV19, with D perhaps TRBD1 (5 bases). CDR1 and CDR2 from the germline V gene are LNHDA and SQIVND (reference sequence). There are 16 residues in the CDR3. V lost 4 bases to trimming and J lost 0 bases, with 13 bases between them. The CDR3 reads CASSTSTANSYNEQFF. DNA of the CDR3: TGTGCCAGTAGTACGTCGACAGCCAACTCCTACAATGAGCAGTTCTTC.

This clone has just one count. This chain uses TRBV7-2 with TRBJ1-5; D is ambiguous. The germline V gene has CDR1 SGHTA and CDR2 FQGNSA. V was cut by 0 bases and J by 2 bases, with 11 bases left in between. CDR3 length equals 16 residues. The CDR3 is CASSLAAPGGNQPQHF. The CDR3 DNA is TGTGCCAGCAGCTTAGCGGCCCCGGGAGGCAATCAGCCCCAGCATTTT.

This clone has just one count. The CDR3 protein is CASSEGTATNEKLFF. The CDR3 nucleotides are TGTGCCAGCAGTGAAGGGACAGCCACTAATGAAAAACTGTTTTTT. The chain carries TRBV2 and TRBJ1-4; possible D gene TRBD1, 6 bases. The germline CDR1 and CDR2 sequences are SNHLY and FYNNEI. The germline V and J ends were trimmed by 1 base and 2 bases, with 8 bases remaining between them. This CDR3 contains 15 residues. Together with reference TRBV2 and TRBJ1-4, the CDR3 gives the full variable domain: EPEVTQTPSHQVTQMGQEVILRCVPISNHLYFYWYRQILGQKVEFLVSFYNNEISEKSEIFDDQFSVERPDGSNFTLKIRSTKLEDSAMYFCASSEGTATNEKLFFGSGTQLSVL.

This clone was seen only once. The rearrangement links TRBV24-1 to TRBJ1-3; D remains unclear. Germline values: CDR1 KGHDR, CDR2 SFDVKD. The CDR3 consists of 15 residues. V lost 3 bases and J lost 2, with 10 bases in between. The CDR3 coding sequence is TGTGCCACCAGTGATACACAGAGTCCTGGAAACACCATATATTTT. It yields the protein CATSDTQSPGNTIYF.

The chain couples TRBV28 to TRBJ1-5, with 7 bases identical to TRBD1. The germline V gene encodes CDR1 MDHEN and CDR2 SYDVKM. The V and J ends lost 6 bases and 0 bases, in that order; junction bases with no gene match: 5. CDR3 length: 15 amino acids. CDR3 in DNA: TGTGCCAGCAGGAGACAGGGAGATAGCAATCAGCCCCAGCATTTT. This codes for CASRRQGDSNQPQHF.

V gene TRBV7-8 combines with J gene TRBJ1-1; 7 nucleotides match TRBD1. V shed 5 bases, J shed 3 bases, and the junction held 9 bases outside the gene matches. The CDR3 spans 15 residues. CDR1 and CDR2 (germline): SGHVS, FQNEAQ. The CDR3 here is CASSATGQRYTEAFF. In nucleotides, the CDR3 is TGTGCCAGCAGCGCTACGGGACAGAGGTACACTGAAGCTTTCTTT.

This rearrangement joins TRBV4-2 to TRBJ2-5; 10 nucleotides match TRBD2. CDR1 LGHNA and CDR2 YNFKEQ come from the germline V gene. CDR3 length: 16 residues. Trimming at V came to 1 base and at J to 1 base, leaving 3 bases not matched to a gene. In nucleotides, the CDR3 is TGTGCCAGCAGCCAAGGGACTAGCGGCTTCCAAGAGACCCAGTACTTC. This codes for CASSQGTSGFQETQYF.